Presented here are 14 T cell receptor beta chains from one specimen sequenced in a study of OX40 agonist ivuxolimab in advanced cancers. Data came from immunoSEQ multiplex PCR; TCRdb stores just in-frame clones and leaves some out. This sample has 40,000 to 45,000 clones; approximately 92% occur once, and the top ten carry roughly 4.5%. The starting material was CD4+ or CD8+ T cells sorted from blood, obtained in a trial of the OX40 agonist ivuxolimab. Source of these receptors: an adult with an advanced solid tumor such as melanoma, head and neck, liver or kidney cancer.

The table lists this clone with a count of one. CDR3 loop: CASSQGRQTSNEKLFF. DNA of the CDR3: TGTGCCAGCAGCCAGGGTAGACAGACGTCAAATGAAAAACTGTTTTTT. This chain joins TRBV4-2 and TRBJ1-4; a weak D match, TRBD1 (5 bases). The CDR3 is 16 amino acids. The germline V gene has CDR1 LGHNA and CDR2 YNFKEQ. The V end lost 3 bases, the J end lost 5 bases, and 16 bases lay between the germline ends.

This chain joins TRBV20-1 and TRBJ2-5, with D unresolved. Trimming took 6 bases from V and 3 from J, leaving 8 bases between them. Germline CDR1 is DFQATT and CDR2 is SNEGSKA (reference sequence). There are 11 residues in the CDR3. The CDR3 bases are TGCAGTGCGCTAGGGAAAGAGACCCAGTACTTC. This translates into CSALGKETQYF.

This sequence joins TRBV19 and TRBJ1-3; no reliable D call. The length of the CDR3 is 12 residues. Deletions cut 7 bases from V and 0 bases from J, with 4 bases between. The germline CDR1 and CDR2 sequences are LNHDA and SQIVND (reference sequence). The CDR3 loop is CASTHSGNTIYF. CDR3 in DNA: TGTGCCAGTACCCACTCTGGAAACACCATATATTTT.

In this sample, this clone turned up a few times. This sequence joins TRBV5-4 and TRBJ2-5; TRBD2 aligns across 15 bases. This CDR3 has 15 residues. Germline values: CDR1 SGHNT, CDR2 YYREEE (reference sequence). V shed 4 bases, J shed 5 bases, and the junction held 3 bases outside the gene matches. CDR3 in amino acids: CASSVGLAGGETQYF. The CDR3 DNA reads TGTGCCAGCAGCGTAGGACTAGCGGGGGGGGAGACCCAGTACTTC.

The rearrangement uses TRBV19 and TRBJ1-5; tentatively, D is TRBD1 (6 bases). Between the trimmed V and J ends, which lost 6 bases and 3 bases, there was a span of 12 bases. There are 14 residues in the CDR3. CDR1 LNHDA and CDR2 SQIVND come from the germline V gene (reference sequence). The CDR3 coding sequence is TGTGCCAGTAGCCGACAGGCAATCAATCAGCCCCAGCATTTT. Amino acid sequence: CASSRQAINQPQHF. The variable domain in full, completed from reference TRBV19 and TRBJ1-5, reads DGGITQSPKYLFRKEGQNVTLSCEQNLNHDAMYWYRQDPGQGLRLIYYSQIVNDFQKGDIAEGYSVSREKKESFPLTVTSAQKNPTAFYLCASSRQAINQPQHFGDGTRLSIL.

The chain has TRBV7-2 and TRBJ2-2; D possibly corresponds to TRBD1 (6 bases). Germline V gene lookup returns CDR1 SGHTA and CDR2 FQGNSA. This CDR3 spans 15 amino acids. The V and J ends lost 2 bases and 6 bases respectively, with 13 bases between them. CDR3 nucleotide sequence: TGTGCCAGCAGCTTATTTCAGTCAGGGGCCGGGGAGCTGTTTTTT. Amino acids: CASSLFQSGAGELFF.

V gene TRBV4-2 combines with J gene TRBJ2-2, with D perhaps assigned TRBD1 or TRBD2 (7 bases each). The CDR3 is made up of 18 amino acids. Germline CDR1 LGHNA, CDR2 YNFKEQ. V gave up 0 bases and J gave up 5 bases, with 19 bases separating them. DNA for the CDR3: TGTGCCAGCAGCCAAGATGATTTCGCAGGGGGGGAAACCGGGGAGCTGTTTTTT. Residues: CASSQDDFAGGETGELFF.

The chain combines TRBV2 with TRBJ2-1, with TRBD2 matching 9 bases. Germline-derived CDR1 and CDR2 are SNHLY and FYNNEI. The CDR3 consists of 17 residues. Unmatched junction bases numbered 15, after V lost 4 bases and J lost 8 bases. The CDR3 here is CASSGSWDSGSGDEQFF. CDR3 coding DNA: TGTGCCAGCAGTGGGTCCTGGGATAGCGGGAGTGGCGATGAGCAGTTCTTC.

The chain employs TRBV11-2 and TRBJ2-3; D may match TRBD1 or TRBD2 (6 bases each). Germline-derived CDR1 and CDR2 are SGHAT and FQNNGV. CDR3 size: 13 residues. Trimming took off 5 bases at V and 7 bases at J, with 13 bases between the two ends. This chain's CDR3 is CASSPWGANTQYF. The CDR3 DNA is TGTGCCAGCAGCCCGTGGGGGGCCAATACGCAGTATTTT. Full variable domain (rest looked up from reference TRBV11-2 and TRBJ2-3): EAGVAQSPRYKIIEKRQSVAFWCNPISGHATLYWYQQILGQGPKLLIQFQNNGVVDDSQLPKDRFSAERLKGVDSTLKIQPAKLEDSAVYLCASSPWGANTQYFGPGTRLTVL.

The CDR3 sequence is CASSLGGQGDEKLFF. The DNA of the CDR3 is TGTGCCAGCAGCTTGGGGGGACAGGGGGATGAAAAACTGTTTTTT. The J gene is TRBJ1-4, the V gene TRBV5-4, with TRBD1 matching over 11 bases. V trimming: 0 bases; J trimming: 6 bases; junction bases outside the gene matches: 1. The CDR3 consists of 15 residues. The germline V gene has CDR1 SGHNT and CDR2 YYREEE (reference sequence). Combining the CDR3 with reference TRBV5-4 and TRBJ1-4 gives the whole variable domain ETGVTQSPTHLIKTRGQQVTLRCSSQSGHNTVSWYQQALGQGPQFIFQYYREEENGRGNFPPRFSGLQFPNYSSELNVNALELDDSALYLCASSLGGQGDEKLFFGSGTQLSVL.

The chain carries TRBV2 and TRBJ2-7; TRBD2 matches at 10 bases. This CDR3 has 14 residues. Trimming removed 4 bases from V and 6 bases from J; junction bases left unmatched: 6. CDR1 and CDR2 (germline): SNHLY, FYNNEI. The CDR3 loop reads CASSGFLAGVEQYF. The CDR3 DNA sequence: TGTGCCAGCAGTGGTTTCCTAGCGGGAGTCGAGCAGTACTTC.

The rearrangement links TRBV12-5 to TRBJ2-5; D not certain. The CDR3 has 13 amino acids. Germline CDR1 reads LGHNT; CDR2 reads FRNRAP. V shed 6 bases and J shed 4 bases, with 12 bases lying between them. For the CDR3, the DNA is TGTGCTAGTGGCCCCGGTGAGGTAGAGACCCAGTACTTC. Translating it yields CASGPGEVETQYF.

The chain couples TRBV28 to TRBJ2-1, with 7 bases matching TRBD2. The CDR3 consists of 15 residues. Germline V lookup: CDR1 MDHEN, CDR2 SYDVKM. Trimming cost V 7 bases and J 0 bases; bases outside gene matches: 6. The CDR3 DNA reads TGTGCCAGCACCACGGGCGGGGGCTCCTACAATGAGCAGTTCTTC. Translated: CASTTGGGSYNEQFF.

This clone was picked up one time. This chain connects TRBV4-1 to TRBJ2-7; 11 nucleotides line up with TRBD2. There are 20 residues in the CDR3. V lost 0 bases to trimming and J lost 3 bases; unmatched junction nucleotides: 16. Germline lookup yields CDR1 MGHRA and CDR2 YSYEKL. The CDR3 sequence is CASSQESITSGSAWRYEQYF. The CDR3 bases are TGCGCCAGCAGCCAAGAAAGCATTACTAGCGGGAGCGCCTGGCGCTACGAGCAGTACTTC.